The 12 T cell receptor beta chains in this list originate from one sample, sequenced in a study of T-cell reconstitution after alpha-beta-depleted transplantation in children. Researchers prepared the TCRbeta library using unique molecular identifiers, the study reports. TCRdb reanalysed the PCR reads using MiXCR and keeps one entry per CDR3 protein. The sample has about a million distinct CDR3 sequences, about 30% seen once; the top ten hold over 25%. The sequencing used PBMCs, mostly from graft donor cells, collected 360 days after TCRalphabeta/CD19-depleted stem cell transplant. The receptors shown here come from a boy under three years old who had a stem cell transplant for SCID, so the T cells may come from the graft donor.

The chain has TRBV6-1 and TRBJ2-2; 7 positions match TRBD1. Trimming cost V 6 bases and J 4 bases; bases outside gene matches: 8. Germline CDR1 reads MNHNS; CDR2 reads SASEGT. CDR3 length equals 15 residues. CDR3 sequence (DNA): TGTGCCAGCAGACGGGACAGCACCTTCACCGGGGAGCTGTTTTTT. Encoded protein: CASRRDSTFTGELFF.

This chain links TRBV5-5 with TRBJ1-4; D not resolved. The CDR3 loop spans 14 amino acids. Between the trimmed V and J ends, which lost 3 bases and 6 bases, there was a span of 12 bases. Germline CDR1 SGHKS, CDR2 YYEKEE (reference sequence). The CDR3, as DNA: TGTGCCAGCAGCTCTCCGGGATGGGATGAAAAACTGTTTTTT. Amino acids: CASSSPGWDEKLFF.

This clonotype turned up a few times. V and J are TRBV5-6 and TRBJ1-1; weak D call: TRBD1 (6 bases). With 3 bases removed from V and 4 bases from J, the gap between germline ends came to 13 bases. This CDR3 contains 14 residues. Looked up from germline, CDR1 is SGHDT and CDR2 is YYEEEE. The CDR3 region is CASSWRGVGTEAFF. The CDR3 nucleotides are TGTGCCAGCAGCTGGAGGGGGGTTGGCACTGAAGCTTTCTTT.

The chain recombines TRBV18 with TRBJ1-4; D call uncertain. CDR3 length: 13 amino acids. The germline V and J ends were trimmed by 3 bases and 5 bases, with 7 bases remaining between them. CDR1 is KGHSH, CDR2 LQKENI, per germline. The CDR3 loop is CASSPGRNEKLFF. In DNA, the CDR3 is TGTGCCAGCTCACCTGGAAGGAATGAAAAACTGTTTTTT.

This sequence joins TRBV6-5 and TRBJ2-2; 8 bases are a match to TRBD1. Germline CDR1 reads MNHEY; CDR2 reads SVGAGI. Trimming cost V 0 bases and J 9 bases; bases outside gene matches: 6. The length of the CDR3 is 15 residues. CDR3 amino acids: CASSYSETGARELFF. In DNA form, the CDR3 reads TGTGCCAGCAGTTACTCTGAGACAGGGGCCAGGGAGCTGTTTTTT.

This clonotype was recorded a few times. CDR3 region: CASSLAAYRASGDYEQFF. The CDR3, as DNA: TGTGCCAGCAGCTTGGCCGCTTATCGGGCTAGCGGGGATTATGAGCAGTTCTTC. This chain connects TRBV5-5 to TRBJ2-1; 9 bases are shared with TRBD2. The germline V gene encodes CDR1 SGHKS and CDR2 YYEKEE (reference sequence). J lost 8 bases, V lost 0 bases, and 15 bases had no gene match. The CDR3 extends over 18 amino acids.

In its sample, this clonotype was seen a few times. CDR3 nucleotides: TGCAGTGCTAGCGTCTCGAGCCAAGAGACCCAGTACTTC. Translation: CSASVSSQETQYF. This rearrangement joins TRBV20-1 to TRBJ2-5; D is undetermined. Per germline, CDR1 DFQATT and CDR2 SNEGSKA (reference sequence). Trimming removed 3 bases from V and 1 base from J, with 9 bases in between. The CDR3 length is 13 residues.

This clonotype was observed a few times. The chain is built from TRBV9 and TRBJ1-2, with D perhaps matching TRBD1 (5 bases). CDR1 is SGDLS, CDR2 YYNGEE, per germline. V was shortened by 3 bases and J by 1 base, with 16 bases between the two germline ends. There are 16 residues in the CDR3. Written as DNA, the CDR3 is TGTGCCAGCAGCGCAGAGGGACGAGTGGTTAACTATGGCTACACCTTC. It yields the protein CASSAEGRVVNYGYTF.

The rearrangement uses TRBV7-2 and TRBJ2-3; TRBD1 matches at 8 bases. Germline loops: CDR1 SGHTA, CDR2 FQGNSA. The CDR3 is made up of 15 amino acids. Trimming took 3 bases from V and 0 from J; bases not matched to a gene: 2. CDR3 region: CASSFGDRSTDTQYF. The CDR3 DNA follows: TGTGCCAGCAGCTTCGGGGACAGGAGCACAGATACGCAGTATTTT.

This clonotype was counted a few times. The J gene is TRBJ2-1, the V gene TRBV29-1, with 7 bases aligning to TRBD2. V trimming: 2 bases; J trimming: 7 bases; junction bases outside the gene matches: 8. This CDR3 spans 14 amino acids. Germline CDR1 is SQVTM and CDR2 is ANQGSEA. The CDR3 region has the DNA TGCAGCGTTGAAAGGATAGCGGGCGTAAATGAGCAGTTCTTC. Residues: CSVERIAGVNEQFF.

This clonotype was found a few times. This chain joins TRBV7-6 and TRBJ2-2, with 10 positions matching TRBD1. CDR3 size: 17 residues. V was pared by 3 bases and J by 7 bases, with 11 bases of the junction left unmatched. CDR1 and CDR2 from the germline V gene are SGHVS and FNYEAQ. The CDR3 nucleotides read TGTGCCAGCAGCTTCCAGCCGGGACAGGGGAATTTCGGGGAGCTGTTTTTT. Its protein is CASSFQPGQGNFGELFF.

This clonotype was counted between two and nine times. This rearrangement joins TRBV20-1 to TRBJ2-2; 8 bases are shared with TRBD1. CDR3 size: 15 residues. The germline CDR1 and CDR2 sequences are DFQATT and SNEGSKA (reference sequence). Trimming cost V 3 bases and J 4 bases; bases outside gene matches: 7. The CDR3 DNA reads TGCAGTGCTAGGCCCCAGGGGGCGGTCACCGGGGAGCTGTTTTTT. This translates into CSARPQGAVTGELFF.